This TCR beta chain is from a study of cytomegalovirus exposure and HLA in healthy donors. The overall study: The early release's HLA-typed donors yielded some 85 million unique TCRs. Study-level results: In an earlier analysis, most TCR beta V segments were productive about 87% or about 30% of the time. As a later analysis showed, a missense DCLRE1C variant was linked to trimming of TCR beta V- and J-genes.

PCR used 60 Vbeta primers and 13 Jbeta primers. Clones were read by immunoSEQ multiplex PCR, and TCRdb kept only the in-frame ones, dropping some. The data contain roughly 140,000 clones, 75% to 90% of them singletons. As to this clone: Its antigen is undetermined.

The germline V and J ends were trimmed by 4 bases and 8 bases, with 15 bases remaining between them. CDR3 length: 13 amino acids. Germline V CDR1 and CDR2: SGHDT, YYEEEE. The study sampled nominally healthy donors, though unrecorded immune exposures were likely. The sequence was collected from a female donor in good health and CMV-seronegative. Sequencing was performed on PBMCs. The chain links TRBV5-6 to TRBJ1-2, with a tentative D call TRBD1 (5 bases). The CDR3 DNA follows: TGTGCCAGCAGCGCCCAGGGATTTGGCGGCTACACCTTC. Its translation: CASSAQGFGGYTF.